This T cell receptor beta chain was sequenced in a study of T cell repertoires in ileal Crohn's disease. Regarding the study as a whole: Every patient over 26.8% clonality showed endoscopic recurrence. Compared with CD4 T cells, sorted CD8 cells carried more expanded clones.

Clones were read by immunoSEQ multiplex PCR, and TCRdb kept only the in-frame ones, dropping some. The table lists roughly 2,400 clones, approximately 84% of them singletons. The CDR3 totals 16 residues. Between the trimmed V and J ends, which lost 4 bases and 8 bases, there was a span of 20 bases. The germline V gene encodes CDR1 MGHRA and CDR2 YSYEKL. Regarding this clone: The antigen is unknown.

Sequencing was done on a sample of ileal tissue. V and J are TRBV4-1 and TRBJ2-2; a weak D match, TRBD2 (5 bases). This sequence was found in an adult with Crohn's disease. The CDR3 DNA follows: TGCGCCAGCAGCCCACAAACTGGACTGCCTACGGGGGAGCTGTTTTTT. It codes for CASSPQTGLPTGELFF.